The present entry profiles one TCR beta chain with its context. This entry belongs to a study of OX40 agonist ivuxolimab in advanced cancers. At the level of the study: The study treated patients with ivuxolimab, an agonistic anti-OX40 (CD134) antibody.

Trimming took 6 bases from V and 10 from J, leaving 10 bases between them. Germline CDR1 is MNHEY and CDR2 is SVGAGI. The CDR3 is 11 residues long. The repertoire was sequenced with immunoSEQ multiplex PCR; TCRdb's copy has only in-frame clones and lacks some. The data show over 60,000 clones, about 91% seen once. The chain links TRBV6-5 to TRBJ2-1, with D uncertain. The sequencing here drew on CD4+ or CD8+ T cells sorted from blood, taken in a trial of the OX40 agonist ivuxolimab. The origin of this receptor is an adult with an advanced solid tumor such as melanoma, head and neck, liver or kidney cancer. Here the CDR3 DNA reads TGTGCCAGCAGCTTAAAGGGAGAGCAGTTCTTC. As protein: CASSLKGEQFF.